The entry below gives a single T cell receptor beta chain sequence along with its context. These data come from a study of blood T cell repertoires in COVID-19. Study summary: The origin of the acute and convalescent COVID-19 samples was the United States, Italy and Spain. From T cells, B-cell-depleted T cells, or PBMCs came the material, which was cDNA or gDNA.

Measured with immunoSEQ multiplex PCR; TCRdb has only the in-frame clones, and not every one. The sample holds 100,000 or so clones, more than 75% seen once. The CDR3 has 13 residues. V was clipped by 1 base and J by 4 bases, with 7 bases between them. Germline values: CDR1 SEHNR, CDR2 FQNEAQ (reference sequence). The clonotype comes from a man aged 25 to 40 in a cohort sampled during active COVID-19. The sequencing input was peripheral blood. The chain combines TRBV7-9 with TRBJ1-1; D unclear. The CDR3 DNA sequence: TGTGCCAGCAGCTTAGATCTAGGCACTGAAGCTTTCTTT. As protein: CASSLDLGTEAFF.